Included here is one T cell receptor beta chain sequence, with context. Its antigen is not known. The source of the sample is a study of shared clonotypes between healthy human individuals. About the study: Three men and a couple of women, aged 18 to 49, were donors.

Only Caucasian adults living in Nashville, Tennessee served as donors. Trimming removed 2 bases from V and 3 bases from J, with 14 bases in between. Germline V gives CDR1 SGHRS, CDR2 YFSETQ. This CDR3 comprises 15 residues. The assay was immunoSEQ multiplex PCR, and TCRdb's table has in-frame clones only and misses some. The sample has some 120,000 clones; around 65% are singletons. Study-level results: Among four donors, roughly 5% of naive CD4 clonotypes were found in common.

The specimen sequenced was memory CD8+ T cells sorted from blood. The subset denotes: CD45RO+ cells pooled with CCR7-negative TemRA cells. The clonotype was recovered from a woman in her thirties in good health. The rearrangement links TRBV5-1 to TRBJ2-5, with a possible D match to TRBD2 (5 bases). Written as DNA, the CDR3 is TGCGCCAGCAGCTTATCGAGGAGGAAGGAAGAGACCCAGTACTTC. Translated: CASSLSRRKEETQYF. Full variable domain (rest looked up from reference TRBV5-1 and TRBJ2-5): KAGVTQTPRYLIKTRGQQVTLSCSPISGHRSVSWYQQTPGQGLQFLFEYFSETQRNKGNFPGRFSGRQFSNSRSEMNVSTLELGDSALYLCASSLSRRKEETQYFGPGTRLLVL.